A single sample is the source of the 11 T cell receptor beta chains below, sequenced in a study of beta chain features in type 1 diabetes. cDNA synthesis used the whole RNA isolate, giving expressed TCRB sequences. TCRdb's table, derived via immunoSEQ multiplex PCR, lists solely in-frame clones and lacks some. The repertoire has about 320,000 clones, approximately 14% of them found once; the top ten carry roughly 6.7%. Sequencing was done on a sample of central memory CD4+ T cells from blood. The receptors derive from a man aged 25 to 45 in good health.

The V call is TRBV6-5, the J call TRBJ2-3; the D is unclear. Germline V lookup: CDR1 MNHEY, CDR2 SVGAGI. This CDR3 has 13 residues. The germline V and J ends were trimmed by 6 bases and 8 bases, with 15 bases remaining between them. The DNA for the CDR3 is TGTGCCAGCAGCCCCCTTGAGTTGAGTACGCAGTATTTT. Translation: CASSPLELSTQYF.

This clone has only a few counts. In DNA, the CDR3 is TGTGCCAGCAGCCCTCTGTTGGAGGCGGGCACCGGGGAGCTGTTTTTT. The encoded protein is CASSPLLEAGTGELFF. This chain uses TRBV7-8 with TRBJ2-2; tentatively, D is TRBD2 (5 bases). V lost 5 bases, J lost 4 bases, and 17 bases lay in between. CDR3 size: 16 residues. Germline V gene data show CDR1 as SGHVS and CDR2 as FQNEAQ.

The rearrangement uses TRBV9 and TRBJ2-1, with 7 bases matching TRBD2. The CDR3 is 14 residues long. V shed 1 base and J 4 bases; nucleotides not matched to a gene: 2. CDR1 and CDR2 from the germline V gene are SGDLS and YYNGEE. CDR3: CASSVSSGYNEQFF. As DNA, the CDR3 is TGTGCCAGCAGCGTATCTAGCGGTTACAATGAGCAGTTCTTC.

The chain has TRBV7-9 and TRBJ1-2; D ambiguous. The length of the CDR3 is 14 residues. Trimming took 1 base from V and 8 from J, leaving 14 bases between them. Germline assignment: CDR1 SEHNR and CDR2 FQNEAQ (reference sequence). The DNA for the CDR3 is TGTGCCAGCAGCTTAGGAGGTGGGGTCGACGGCTACACCTTC. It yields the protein CASSLGGGVDGYTF.

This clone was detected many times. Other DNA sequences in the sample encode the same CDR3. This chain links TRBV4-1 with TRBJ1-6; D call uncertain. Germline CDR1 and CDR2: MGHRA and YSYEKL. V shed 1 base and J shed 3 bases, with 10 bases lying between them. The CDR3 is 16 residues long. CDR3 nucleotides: TGCGCCAGCAGCCAAGTTCGTCCGGGCTATAATTCACCCCTCCACTTT. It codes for CASSQVRPGYNSPLHF.

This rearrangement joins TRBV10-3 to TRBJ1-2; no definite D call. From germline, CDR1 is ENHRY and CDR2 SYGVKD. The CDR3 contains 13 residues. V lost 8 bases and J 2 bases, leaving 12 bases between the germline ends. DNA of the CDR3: TGTGCCATCTCCCTGGTCAGAAACTATGGCTACACCTTC. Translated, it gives CAISLVRNYGYTF.

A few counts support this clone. Here the CDR3 DNA reads TGCGCCAGCAGCTTTCCGGGACAGACCTACGAGCAGTACTTC. Amino acid sequence: CASSFPGQTYEQYF. This sequence joins TRBV5-1 and TRBJ2-7; 7 bases agree with TRBD1. V shed 2 bases, J shed 2 bases, and the junction held 4 bases outside the gene matches. This CDR3 region has 14 residues. Germline CDR1 reads SGHRS; CDR2 reads YFSETQ.

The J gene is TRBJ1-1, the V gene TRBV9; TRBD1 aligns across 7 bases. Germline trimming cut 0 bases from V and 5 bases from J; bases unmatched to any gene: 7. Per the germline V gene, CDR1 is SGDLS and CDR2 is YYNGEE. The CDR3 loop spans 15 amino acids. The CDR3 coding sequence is TGTGCCAGCAGCGTAGCCGACAGGGAATATACTGAAGCTTTCTTT. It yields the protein CASSVADREYTEAFF.

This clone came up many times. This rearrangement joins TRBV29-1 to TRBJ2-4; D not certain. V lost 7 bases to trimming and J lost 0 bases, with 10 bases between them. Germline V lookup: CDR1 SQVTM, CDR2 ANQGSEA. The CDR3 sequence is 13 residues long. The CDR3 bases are TGCAGCGCCAGAACGGAAGCCAAAAACATTCAGTACTTC. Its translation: CSARTEAKNIQYF.

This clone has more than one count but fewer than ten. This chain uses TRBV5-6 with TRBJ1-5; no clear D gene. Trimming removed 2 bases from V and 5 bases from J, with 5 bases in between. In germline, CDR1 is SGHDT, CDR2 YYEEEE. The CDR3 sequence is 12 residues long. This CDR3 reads CASSLSDQPQHF. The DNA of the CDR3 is TGTGCCAGCAGCTTATCGGATCAGCCCCAGCATTTT.

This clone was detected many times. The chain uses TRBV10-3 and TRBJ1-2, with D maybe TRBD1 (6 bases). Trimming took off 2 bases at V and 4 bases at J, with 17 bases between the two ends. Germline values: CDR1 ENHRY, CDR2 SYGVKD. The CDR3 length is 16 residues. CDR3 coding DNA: TGTGCCATCAGTGAGCCAGGGAGGGGGTCCGGCTATGGCTACACCTTC. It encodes CAISEPGRGSGYGYTF.